The rows below give T cell receptor beta chains drawn from one sample of a study of cytomegalovirus exposure and HLA in healthy donors. Libraries were prepared by immunoSEQ multiplex PCR; TCRdb keeps only in-frame clonotypes and omits some of them. The table has roughly 45,000 clones, 92% seen once. The sample was PBMCs. These receptors came from a man younger than 35 in good health and CMV-seronegative. CDR3s include the opening cysteine and the closing phenylalanine or tryptophan. Each record gives: J gene, V gene, CDR3 length, CDR3 protein.

J: TRBJ2-1
V: TRBV29-1
length: 13
CDR3: CSVEGLAGNEQFF

J: TRBJ2-7
V: TRBV30
length: 15
CDR3: CAWSLAGPYSYEQYF

J: TRBJ1-3
V: TRBV21-1
length: 17
CDR3: CASTKKGRESSGNTIYF

J: TRBJ2-2
V: TRBV6-5
length: 15
CDR3: CALGPDTSNTGELFF

J: TRBJ2-1
V: TRBV4-1
length: 17
CDR3: CASSQVNSGSLYNEQFF

J: TRBJ2-2
V: TRBV19
length: 13
CDR3: CASSIHNTGELFF

J: TRBJ2-7
V: TRBV7-6
length: 13
CDR3: CASSSPDRDKQYF

J: TRBJ2-5
V: TRBV27
length: 14
CDR3: CASSLEGYQETQYF

J: TRBJ2-7
V: TRBV2
length: 12
CDR3: CASTGDSHEQYF

J: TRBJ2-1
V: TRBV2
length: 16
CDR3: CASRVGAGDYYNEQFF

J: TRBJ2-1
V: TRBV27
length: 17
CDR3: CASSSNAGSFGYNEQFF

J: TRBJ2-3
V: TRBV6-1
length: 14
CDR3: CATLGAGGPDTQYF

J: TRBJ1-2
V: TRBV6-1
length: 12
CDR3: CATRPRHGGYTF

J: TRBJ1-3
V: TRBV7-6
length: 15
CDR3: CASSSGQKSGNTIYF

J: TRBJ2-7
V: TRBV5-6
length: 17
CDR3: CASSLGPATRGSVEQYF

J: TRBJ1-2
V: TRBV10-3
length: 14
CDR3: CAIRPGTGDYGYTF

J: TRBJ2-2
V: TRBV10-3
length: 19
CDR3: CAISEPGASGRADTGELFF

J: TRBJ2-1
V: TRBV6-1
length: 13
CDR3: CASKGPTYNEQFF

J: TRBJ1-1
V: TRBV4-1
length: 13
CDR3: CASSQDRYTEAFF

J: TRBJ2-3
V: TRBV13
length: 16
CDR3: CASSFSSGIGTDTQYF

J: TRBJ2-3
V: TRBV7-9
length: 15
CDR3: CASSLDRSSTDTQYF

J: TRBJ2-2
V: TRBV9
length: 17
CDR3: CASSADVAGANTGELFF

J: TRBJ2-7
V: TRBV27
length: 13
CDR3: CATSRQSSYEQYF

J: TRBJ2-1
V: TRBV2
length: 18
CDR3: CARYGQGSDQARENEQFF

J: TRBJ2-3
V: TRBV14
length: 16
CDR3: CASSPHLYGGTDTQYF

J: TRBJ2-6
V: TRBV6-1
length: 16
CDR3: CASSEGPGEGANVLTF

J: TRBJ1-1
V: TRBV18
length: 15
CDR3: CASSPPRDPNTEAFF

J: TRBJ2-7
V: TRBV6-1
length: 17
CDR3: CASSEVEISRVGGEQYF

J: TRBJ2-5
V: TRBV9
length: 14
CDR3: CASSVGQIQETQYF

J: TRBJ2-5
V: TRBV5-1
length: 14
CDR3: CASSDTGVRETQYF

J: TRBJ2-7
V: TRBV28
length: 15
CDR3: CASSNTGTGNYEQYF

J: TRBJ2-6
V: TRBV7-3
length: 18
CDR3: CASSFRTGLTSGANVLTF

J: TRBJ1-1
V: TRBV5-4
length: 13
CDR3: CASSFTGNTEAFF

J: TRBJ2-6
V: TRBV14
length: 21
CDR3: CASSQRQGFWQTISGANVLTF

J: TRBJ2-1
V: TRBV4-2
length: 15
CDR3: CASSQDMLANNEQFF

J: TRBJ2-1
V: TRBV11-1
length: 16
CDR3: CASSPGSGDLYNEQFF

J: TRBJ1-1
V: TRBV7-3
length: 14
CDR3: CASSPAGQDTEAFF

J: TRBJ2-5
V: TRBV6-1
length: 17
CDR3: CASSESDTHGFQETQYF

J: TRBJ2-1
V: TRBV4-3
length: 15
CDR3: CASSPGGGGYNEQFF

J: TRBJ2-2
V: TRBV11-3
length: 14
CDR3: CASKVGGTTGELFF

J: TRBJ1-4
V: TRBV5-8
length: 14
CDR3: CASSLGFENEKLFF

J: TRBJ2-7
V: TRBV7-8
length: 14
CDR3: CASRNQTGAYEQYF

J: TRBJ2-3
V: TRBV28
length: 16
CDR3: CASSPHSGLSTDTQYF

J: TRBJ2-1
V: TRBV5-1
length: 15
CDR3: CASSNRDRGNNEQFF

J: TRBJ2-2
V: TRBV10-3
length: 13
CDR3: CAITRTSPGELFF

J: TRBJ2-7
V: TRBV28
length: 14
CDR3: CASRLLAGEVEQYF

J: TRBJ2-5
V: TRBV10-3
length: 16
CDR3: CAISRVAGGNQETQYF

J: TRBJ2-2
V: TRBV5-1
length: 16
CDR3: CASRSHRQGNTGELFF

J: TRBJ1-1
V: TRBV7-3
length: 14
CDR3: CASRKGEPNTEAFF